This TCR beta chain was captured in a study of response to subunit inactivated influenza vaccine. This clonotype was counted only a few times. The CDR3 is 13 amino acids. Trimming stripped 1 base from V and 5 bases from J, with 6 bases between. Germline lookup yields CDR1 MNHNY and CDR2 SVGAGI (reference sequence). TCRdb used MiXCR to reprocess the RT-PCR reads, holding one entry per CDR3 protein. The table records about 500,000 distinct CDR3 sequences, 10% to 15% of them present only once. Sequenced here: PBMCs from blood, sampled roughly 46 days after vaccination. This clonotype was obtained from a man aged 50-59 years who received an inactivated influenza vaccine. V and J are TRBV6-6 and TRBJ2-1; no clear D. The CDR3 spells CASSYLKHNEQFF. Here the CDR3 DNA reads TGTGCCAGCAGTTACTTAAAGCACAATGAGCAGTTCTTC.